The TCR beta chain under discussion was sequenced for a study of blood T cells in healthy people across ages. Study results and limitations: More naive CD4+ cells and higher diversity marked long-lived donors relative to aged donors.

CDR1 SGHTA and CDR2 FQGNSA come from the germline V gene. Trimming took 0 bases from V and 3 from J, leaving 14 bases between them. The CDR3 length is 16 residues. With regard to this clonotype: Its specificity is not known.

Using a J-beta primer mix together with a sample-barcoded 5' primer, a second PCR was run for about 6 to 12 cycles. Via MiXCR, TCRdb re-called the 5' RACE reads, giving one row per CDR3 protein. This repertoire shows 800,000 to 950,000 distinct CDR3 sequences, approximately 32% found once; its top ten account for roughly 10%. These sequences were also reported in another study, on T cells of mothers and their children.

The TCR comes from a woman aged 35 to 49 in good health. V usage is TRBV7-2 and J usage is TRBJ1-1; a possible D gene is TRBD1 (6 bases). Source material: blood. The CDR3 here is CASSLAGGGVDTEAFF. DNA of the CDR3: TGTGCCAGCAGCTTAGCAGGGGGAGGGGTCGACACTGAAGCTTTCTTT.